This paragraph covers one T cell receptor (beta chain) sequence. The data are from a study of radiotherapy plus CTLA-4 blockade in lung cancer. The data were produced by immunoSEQ multiplex PCR, yet TCRdb's version contains in-frame clones alone and is incomplete. The sample holds roughly 93,000 clones; 82% are singletons and the top ten take roughly 3.5%. CDR1 is SGHRS and CDR2 is YFSETQ in the germline V gene. Unmatched junction bases numbered 13, after V lost 3 bases and J lost 10 bases. The length of the CDR3 is 15 residues. The gene calls are TRBV5-1 and TRBJ2-1; TRBD2 matches at 7 bases. This sequence was found in a human donor with non-small cell lung cancer who had a partial response to radiotherapy plus ipilimumab. The specimen was peripheral blood, collected from a patient treated with radiotherapy plus ipilimumab. CDR3 amino acids: CASSSGAGVSEEQFF. In nucleotides, the CDR3 is TGCGCCAGCAGCTCTGGGGCGGGAGTTTCGGAAGAGCAGTTCTTC.